The 5 T cell receptor beta chains below come from one sample, sequenced in a study of identical twins (dated by TCRdb to about 2016). The method was 5' RACE. The data were produced on an Illumina HiSeq 2000. Through fastp at Q25 and MiXCR, TCRdb rebuilt clones from the public reads, retaining in-frame beta chains. Rows matching on CDR3 protein sequence are summarized as one entry with the most common DNA and genes. The sample table records about 810,000 distinct CDR3 sequences; about 12% of these occur just once. The ten top clones hold 1.5% to 2% of the sample. The data were also submitted as part of a second study, on yellow fever vaccine responses in identical twins.

Sequenced input: PBMCs. The receptor set was obtained from a woman between 18 and 30 years old in good health.

V is TRBV11-2 and J is TRBJ2-4; 8 bases are shared with TRBD2. This CDR3 spans 18 amino acids. Germline V CDR1 and CDR2: SGHAT, FQNNGV. With 5 bases clipped from V and 0 bases from J, the junction kept 12 bases outside the gene matches. CDR3 bases: TGTGCCAGCAGCGGGGGGACGGGGGGGAAACTAGCCAAAAACATTCAGTACTTC. It translates to CASSGGTGGKLAKNIQYF.

This clonotype was recorded at least ten times. The J gene is TRBJ2-1, the V gene TRBV29-1, with 8 bases matching TRBD1. The CDR3 loop spans 12 amino acids. V shed 7 bases, J shed 11 bases, and the junction held 10 bases outside the gene matches. Germline V gene data show CDR1 as SQVTM and CDR2 as ANQGSEA. CDR3: CSAKDRGVQQFF. CDR3 DNA: TGCAGCGCTAAAGACAGGGGCGTCCAGCAGTTCTTC.

A few counts support this clonotype. This rearrangement joins TRBV2 to TRBJ2-7, with 10 bases aligning to TRBD2. Germline values: CDR1 SNHLY, CDR2 FYNNEI. The length of the CDR3 is 16 residues. J lost 1 base, V lost 7 bases, and 10 bases had no gene match. The CDR3: CASTQSTSGNSYEQYF. DNA for the CDR3: TGTGCCAGCACCCAGAGCACTAGCGGGAATTCCTACGAGCAGTACTTC.

The sample holds a few counts of this clonotype. V usage is TRBV5-1 and J usage is TRBJ2-1, with 13 bases lining up with TRBD2. The CDR3 loop spans 16 amino acids. V shed 0 bases and J 12 bases; nucleotides not matched to a gene: 9. Germline CDR1 and CDR2: SGHRS and YFSETQ. The CDR3 DNA follows: TGCGCCAGCAGCTTGGGACTAGCGGGGGGTCCTCGGGGGCAGTTCTTC. It translates to CASSLGLAGGPRGQFF.

This clonotype was picked up many times. The chain couples TRBV5-5 to TRBJ2-3, with D possibly being TRBD2 (5 bases). The germline gives CDR1 SGHKS, CDR2 YYEKEE (reference sequence). The germline V and J ends were trimmed by 2 bases and 6 bases, with 13 bases remaining between them. The CDR3 has 14 amino acids. CDR3 sequence reads: CASSFRGVGDTQYF. As DNA, the CDR3 is TGTGCCAGCAGCTTCCGGGGAGTAGGGGATACGCAGTATTTT. The variable domain in full, with the rest retrieved from reference TRBV5-5 and TRBJ2-3, is DAGVTQSPTHLIKTRGQQVTLRCSPISGHKSVSWYQQVLGQGPQFIFQYYEKEERGRGNFPDRFSARQFPNYSSELNVNALLLGDSALYLCASSFRGVGDTQYFGPGTRLTVL.